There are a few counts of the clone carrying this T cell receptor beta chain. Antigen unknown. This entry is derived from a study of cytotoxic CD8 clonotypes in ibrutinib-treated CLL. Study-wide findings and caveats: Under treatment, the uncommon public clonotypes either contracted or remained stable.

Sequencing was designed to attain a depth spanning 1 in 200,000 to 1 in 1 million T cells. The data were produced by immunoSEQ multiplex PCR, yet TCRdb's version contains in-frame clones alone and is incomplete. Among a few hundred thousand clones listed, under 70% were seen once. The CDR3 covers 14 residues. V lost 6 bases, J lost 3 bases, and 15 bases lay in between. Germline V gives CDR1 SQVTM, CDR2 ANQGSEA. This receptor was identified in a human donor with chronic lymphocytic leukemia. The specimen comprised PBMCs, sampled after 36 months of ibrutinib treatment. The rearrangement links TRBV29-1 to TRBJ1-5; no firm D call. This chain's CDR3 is CSVALGFDNQPQHF. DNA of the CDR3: TGCAGCGTCGCGCTAGGGTTTGACAATCAGCCCCAGCATTTT. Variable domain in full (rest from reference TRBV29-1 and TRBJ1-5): SAVISQKPSRDICQRGTSLTIQCQVDSQVTMMFWYRQQPGQSLTLIATANQGSEATYESGFVIDKFPISRPNLTFSTLTVSNMSPEDSSIYLCSVALGFDNQPQHFGDGTRLSIL.